These 6 T cell receptor beta chains came from one sample sequenced in a study of OX40 agonist ivuxolimab in advanced cancers. The assay was immunoSEQ multiplex PCR, and TCRdb's table has in-frame clones only and misses some. The table shows over 95,000 clones, with roughly 90% occurring only once. Sequences were derived from CD4+ or CD8+ T cells sorted from blood, sampled in a trial of the OX40 agonist ivuxolimab. The source of these receptors is an adult with an advanced solid tumor such as melanoma, head and neck, liver or kidney cancer.

The rearrangement links TRBV18 to TRBJ2-1; D is unclear. Trimming cost V 0 bases and J 7 bases, with 10 bases left between them. The CDR3 length is 14 residues. Germline V CDR1 and CDR2: KGHSH, LQKENI. The CDR3: CASSPPTAGNEQFF. In DNA form, the CDR3 reads TGTGCCAGCTCACCACCAACTGCCGGGAATGAGCAGTTCTTC.

V gene TRBV6-5 combines with J gene TRBJ2-4; D gene unclear. V gave up 5 bases and J gave up 8 bases, with 19 bases separating them. There are 15 residues in the CDR3. Germline-derived CDR1 and CDR2 are MNHEY and SVGAGI. CDR3 loop: CASSRLGSRQDIQYF. DNA for the CDR3: TGTGCCAGCAGTCGTTTAGGTTCGAGACAAGACATTCAGTACTTC.

The chain joins TRBV5-1 to TRBJ1-2; 10 positions match TRBD1. Germline V lookup: CDR1 SGHRS, CDR2 YFSETQ. This CDR3 spans 14 amino acids. V dropped 5 bases and J dropped 5; count of bases not matched to a gene: 6. CDR3 region: CASRLTGGEYGYTF. CDR3 DNA sequence: TGCGCCAGCAGGTTGACAGGGGGCGAATATGGCTACACCTTC. Based on the CDR3 plus reference TRBV5-1 and TRBJ1-2, the full variable domain is KAGVTQTPRYLIKTRGQQVTLSCSPISGHRSVSWYQQTPGQGLQFLFEYFSETQRNKGNFPGRFSGRQFSNSRSEMNVSTLELGDSALYLCASRLTGGEYGYTFGSGTRLTVV.

The rearrangement joins TRBV6-6 to TRBJ2-7; 10 bases agree with TRBD1. The germline gives CDR1 MNHNY, CDR2 SVGAGI (reference sequence). This CDR3 contains 14 residues. V was clipped by 5 bases and J by 3 bases; unmatched bases: 4. The CDR3 region has the DNA TGTGCCAGCAGTCGGGGACAGGGGATCTACGAGCAGTACTTC. It codes for CASSRGQGIYEQYF.

This clone is a singleton in its sample. V gene TRBV11-2 combines with J gene TRBJ2-3; D is unclear. Trimming removed 9 bases from V and 0 bases from J, with 4 bases in between. Germline-derived CDR1 and CDR2 are SGHAT and FQNNGV. This CDR3 has 11 residues. Here the CDR3 DNA reads TGTGCCAGTACTAGCACAGATACGCAGTATTTT. Protein product: CASTSTDTQYF.

CDR3 DNA: TGTGCCAGCAGTGAAAGGACAGTATTCACAGATACGCAGTATTTT. Protein sequence: CASSERTVFTDTQYF. The J gene is TRBJ2-3, the V gene TRBV2, with D maybe TRBD1 (6 bases). The CDR3 contains 15 residues. In germline, CDR1 is SNHLY, CDR2 FYNNEI. V was clipped by 2 bases and J by 2 bases, with 11 bases between them.